A single sample gave rise to the 32 T cell receptor beta chains below, sequenced in a study of blood T cell repertoires in COVID-19. Assay: immunoSEQ multiplex PCR; the TCRdb copy retains only in-frame clones and omits some. Among 190,000 or so clones listed, over 80% were seen once. The sequenced sample was PBMCs or T cells enriched from blood (not recorded which). These receptors were taken from a man aged 25-40 years who had recovered from COVID-19.

This chain links TRBV30 with TRBJ1-2; D ambiguous. The CDR3 covers 12 residues. CDR1 and CDR2 from the germline V gene are GTSNPN and SVGIG (reference sequence). V gave up 1 base and J gave up 8 bases, with 11 bases separating them. The CDR3 region has the DNA TGTGCCTGGAGTGATATAGAGGAGGGCTACACCTTC. This codes for CAWSDIEEGYTF.

The V call is TRBV24-1, the J call TRBJ2-3; D call uncertain. From germline, CDR1 is KGHDR and CDR2 SFDVKD. The CDR3 consists of 13 residues. The V and J ends lost 1 base and 5 bases respectively, with 6 bases between them. CDR3 loop: CATSDFGGDTQYF. The CDR3 DNA is TGTGCCACCAGTGATTTCGGCGGAGATACGCAGTATTTT.

The chain carries TRBV10-1 and TRBJ2-5; perhaps TRBD2 as D (6 bases). V lost 5 bases to trimming and J lost 5 bases, with 15 bases between them. Germline lookup yields CDR1 WNHNN and CDR2 SYGVQD (reference sequence). The CDR3 has 14 residues. The CDR3 loop reads CASSPDSGGETQYF. CDR3 bases: TGCGCCAGCAGTCCTGACAGTGGAGGGGAGACCCAGTACTTC.

The CDR3 region is CASSLLAGALYEQYF. The CDR3 coding sequence is TGTGCCAGCAGTTTACTAGCGGGAGCTTTATACGAGCAGTACTTC. The V and J genes are TRBV27 and TRBJ2-7, with 10 nucleotides matching TRBD2. Per germline, CDR1 MNHEY and CDR2 SMNVEV (reference sequence). Germline trimming cut 2 bases from V and 4 bases from J; bases unmatched to any gene: 5. The CDR3 runs 15 residues.

The rearrangement links TRBV7-9 to TRBJ1-2, with TRBD1 matching over 9 bases. J lost 4 bases, V lost 3 bases, and 6 bases had no gene match. This CDR3 has 15 amino acids. The germline V gene has CDR1 SEHNR and CDR2 FQNEAQ (reference sequence). The CDR3: CASSLGTGPIYGYTF. CDR3 coding DNA: TGTGCCAGCAGCTTGGGGACAGGGCCTATCTATGGCTACACCTTC.

The chain couples TRBV4-1 to TRBJ2-7; 9 bases are a match to TRBD1. Germline CDR1 reads MGHRA; CDR2 reads YSYEKL. Trimming took 1 base from V and 7 from J; bases not matched to a gene: 11. The CDR3 is made up of 16 amino acids. The CDR3 here is CASSQVVGQGSGEQYF. As DNA, the CDR3 is TGCGCCAGCAGCCAAGTGGTCGGACAGGGGTCTGGGGAGCAGTACTTC.

The V gene is TRBV6-6, the J gene TRBJ2-7, with 7 bases that match TRBD1. After removal of 2 bases from V and 0 bases from J, the junction contained 1 base not matched to a gene. CDR1 and CDR2 (germline): MNHNY, SVGAGI (reference sequence). The CDR3 contains 14 residues. The CDR3 loop is CASSYRDSSYEQYF. The CDR3 DNA reads as TGTGCCAGCAGTTACCGGGACAGCTCCTACGAGCAGTACTTC.

This clone was seen only once. The V call is TRBV27, the J call TRBJ2-2; D may be TRBD1 (5 bases). From germline, CDR1 is MNHEY and CDR2 SMNVEV (reference sequence). CDR3 length: 14 amino acids. Trimming cost V 7 bases and J 4 bases, with 13 bases left between them. The CDR3 coding sequence is TGTGCCAGCACCTCCAGGGTAGGCACCGGGGAGCTGTTTTTT. Its protein product is CASTSRVGTGELFF.

The V and J genes are TRBV7-8 and TRBJ2-7; a weak D match, TRBD1 (6 bases). This CDR3 comprises 16 residues. Trimming stripped 5 bases from V and 1 base from J, with 18 bases between. Germline V gives CDR1 SGHVS, CDR2 FQNEAQ. The CDR3 DNA reads TGTGCCAGCAGCCCGGACGCCGGACAGCCTTCCTACGAGCAGTACTTC. It codes for CASSPDAGQPSYEQYF.

This clone was picked up a small number of times. This chain joins TRBV11-1 and TRBJ2-1; the match to TRBD2 covers 10 bases. This CDR3 contains 12 residues. V lost 4 bases to trimming and J lost 9 bases; unmatched junction nucleotides: 0. Germline CDR1 SGHAT, CDR2 FQDESV (reference sequence). This chain's CDR3 is CASSSSGSEQFF. DNA for the CDR3: TGTGCCAGCAGCTCTAGCGGGAGTGAGCAGTTCTTC.

V is TRBV6-5 and J is TRBJ2-3; TRBD2 matches 9 bases. Germline V gives CDR1 MNHEY, CDR2 SVGAGI. The V gene end was trimmed by 6 bases and the J gene end by 2 bases; junction bases not matched to a gene: 6. The CDR3 totals 15 residues. CDR3 region: CASRKAGGYTDTQYF. In DNA form, the CDR3 reads TGTGCCAGCAGAAAAGCGGGAGGCTACACAGATACGCAGTATTTT.

The genes are TRBV5-1 and TRBJ2-1; TRBD1 might be the D (6 bases). Trimming took 1 base from V and 1 from J, leaving 9 bases between them. CDR3 length: 15 residues. From germline, CDR1 is SGHRS and CDR2 YFSETQ. DNA of the CDR3: TGCGCCAGCAGCTTGATGCAGGGGTCCTACAATGAGCAGTTCTTC. Its translation: CASSLMQGSYNEQFF. The variable domain in full, completed from reference TRBV5-1 and TRBJ2-1, reads KAGVTQTPRYLIKTRGQQVTLSCSPISGHRSVSWYQQTPGQGLQFLFEYFSETQRNKGNFPGRFSGRQFSNSRSEMNVSTLELGDSALYLCASSLMQGSYNEQFFGPGTRLTVL.

V and J are TRBV5-5 and TRBJ2-7; D possibly corresponds to TRBD1 (6 bases). The ends were cut back, 0 bases at V and 2 bases at J, with 15 bases in the middle. In germline, CDR1 is SGHKS, CDR2 YYEKEE (reference sequence). The CDR3 loop spans 16 amino acids. The CDR3 reads CASSLGPAQGTYEQYF. The CDR3 nucleotides read TGTGCCAGCAGCTTGGGCCCCGCACAGGGTACCTACGAGCAGTACTTC.

V gene TRBV11-2 combines with J gene TRBJ2-1; 10 bases map to TRBD2. The CDR3 length is 14 residues. Trimming took 2 bases from V and 7 from J; bases not matched to a gene: 2. Germline V gene sequence: CDR1 SGHAT, CDR2 FQNNGV. Here the CDR3 reads CASSLLLAGNEQFF. In nucleotides, the CDR3 is TGTGCCAGCAGCTTACTACTAGCGGGAAATGAGCAGTTCTTC.

The chain employs TRBV9 and TRBJ1-1; no definite D call. CDR3 length: 13 residues. V was pared by 5 bases and J by 3 bases, with 11 bases between. Germline assignment: CDR1 SGDLS and CDR2 YYNGEE. CDR3 in amino acids: CASSTDTYTEAFF. The CDR3 DNA is TGTGCCAGCAGTACCGACACGTACACTGAAGCTTTCTTT.

The sample holds a few counts of this clone. V and J are TRBV13 and TRBJ2-1; 8 bases are shared with TRBD2. Germline V gene sequence: CDR1 PRHDT, CDR2 FYEKMQ (reference sequence). The CDR3 totals 17 residues. V trimming: 5 bases; J trimming: 1 base; junction bases outside the gene matches: 10. The CDR3 reads CASSLRAGGYSYNEQFF. CDR3 DNA sequence: TGTGCCAGCAGCCTTCGGGCGGGGGGCTATTCCTACAATGAGCAGTTCTTC.

The chain is built from TRBV5-6 and TRBJ2-1; D is unclear. This CDR3 has 15 amino acids. Deletions cut 0 bases from V and 5 bases from J, with 12 bases between. In germline, CDR1 is SGHDT, CDR2 YYEEEE. CDR3 amino acids: CASSLGQEYHNEQFF. The CDR3 coding sequence is TGTGCCAGCAGCTTGGGACAAGAGTACCACAATGAGCAGTTCTTC. The full variable domain, its missing parts supplied by reference TRBV5-6 and TRBJ2-1, is DAGVTQSPTHLIKTRGQQVTLRCSPKSGHDTVSWYQQALGQGPQFIFQYYEEEERQRGNFPDRFSGHQFPNYSSELNVNALLLGDSALYLCASSLGQEYHNEQFFGPGTRLTVL.

V and J are TRBV4-3 and TRBJ2-7; 7 positions match TRBD2. The CDR3 totals 15 residues. The germline gives CDR1 LGHNA, CDR2 YSLEER. With V trimmed by 4 bases and J by 6 bases, 12 bases remained unmatched. CDR3 region: CASSPLGGGSGEQYF. CDR3 sequence (DNA): TGCGCCAGCAGCCCCCTGGGCGGGGGATCGGGCGAGCAGTACTTC.

CDR3: CASMGDSNQPQHF. In DNA, the CDR3 is TGTGCCAGCATGGGAGATAGCAATCAGCCCCAGCATTTT. The gene calls are TRBV6-5 and TRBJ1-5; D gene uncertain. Germline V gene sequence: CDR1 MNHEY, CDR2 SVGAGI. This CDR3 is built from 13 residues. V shed 7 bases and J shed 0 bases, with 7 bases lying between them.

J is TRBJ2-3 and V is TRBV10-3, with D perhaps TRBD2 (6 bases). Germline values: CDR1 ENHRY, CDR2 SYGVKD. The CDR3 covers 15 residues. Trimming took 2 bases from V and 2 from J, leaving 11 bases between them. CDR3 sequence: CAISEGGRFTDTQYF. The CDR3 DNA reads as TGTGCCATCAGTGAGGGGGGGAGGTTCACAGATACGCAGTATTTT.

The chain recombines TRBV2 with TRBJ1-5, with a possible D match to TRBD1 (5 bases). The CDR3 extends over 14 amino acids. Germline V lookup: CDR1 SNHLY, CDR2 FYNNEI. Trimming removed 3 bases from V and 1 base from J, with 7 bases in between. CDR3 coding DNA: TGTGCCAGCAGTGAGGGGCGGAGCAATCAGCCCCAGCATTTT. Translated, it gives CASSEGRSNQPQHF.

The chain has TRBV9 and TRBJ1-3; D unresolved. V was shortened by 0 bases and J by 0 bases, with 13 bases between the two germline ends. The CDR3 totals 17 residues. Germline V lookup: CDR1 SGDLS, CDR2 YYNGEE. The CDR3 DNA reads as TGTGCCAGCAGCGTAGGAGGTGTGGAGAGCTCTGGAAACACCATATATTTT. Residues: CASSVGGVESSGNTIYF.

A single count supports this clone. V usage is TRBV7-9 and J usage is TRBJ2-3, with D maybe TRBD1 (6 bases). This CDR3 has 16 amino acids. Germline V gene data show CDR1 as SEHNR and CDR2 as FQNEAQ (reference sequence). V was shortened by 5 bases and J by 0 bases, with 15 bases between the two germline ends. This CDR3 reads CASSTKPGQSTDTQYF. The CDR3, as DNA: TGTGCCAGCAGCACTAAACCGGGACAAAGCACAGATACGCAGTATTTT. The whole variable domain, remainder taken from reference TRBV7-9 and TRBJ2-3, is DTGVSQNPRHKITKRGQNVTFRCDPISEHNRLYWYRQTLGQGPEFLTYFQNEAQLEKSRLLSDRFSAERPKGSFSTLEIQRTEQGDSAMYLCASSTKPGQSTDTQYFGPGTRLTVL.

The chain has TRBV5-4 and TRBJ2-3; a weak D match, TRBD2 (5 bases). Germline V gene sequence: CDR1 SGHNT, CDR2 YYREEE (reference sequence). V lost 1 base and J 0 bases, leaving 9 bases between the germline ends. This CDR3 is built from 15 residues. The CDR3 is CASSLSSYSTDTQYF. CDR3 sequence (DNA): TGTGCCAGCAGCTTGTCTAGCTATAGCACAGATACGCAGTATTTT.

This chain joins TRBV11-2 and TRBJ2-7; TRBD2 matches 14 bases. The CDR3 runs 19 residues. The V gene end was trimmed by 0 bases and the J gene end by 7 bases; junction bases not matched to a gene: 14. Germline CDR1 reads SGHAT; CDR2 reads FQNNGV. CDR3 sequence: CASSLDGTSGRGRGREQYF. The CDR3 nucleotides are TGTGCCAGCAGCTTAGACGGGACTAGCGGGAGAGGGAGGGGTCGGGAGCAGTACTTC.

Comment on this clone: One junction end does not reproduce the germline sequence, and a read error may be involved. The J gene is TRBJ2-1, the V gene TRBV7-7; TRBD1 matches 10 bases. The CDR3 is 17 residues long. Germline CDR1 SSHAT, CDR2 FNYEAQ (reference sequence). The CDR3 DNA reads TGTGCTAGCAGCTTATGGCGGACAGGGGGGGATTACAATGAGCAGTTCTTC. Translating it yields CASSLWRTGGDYNEQFF.

V gene TRBV3-1 (or the pseudogene TRBV3-2) combines with J gene TRBJ2-3, with D perhaps matching TRBD2 (5 bases). There are 15 residues in the CDR3. Germline loops: CDR1 LGHDT, CDR2 YNNKEL (reference sequence). V lost 4 bases, J lost 2 bases, and 13 bases lay in between. CDR3 in DNA: TGTGCCAGCAGCCTTGGAACTAGTACCACAGATACGCAGTATTTT. It encodes CASSLGTSTTDTQYF.

J is TRBJ2-3 and V is TRBV30, with D unclear. The length of the CDR3 is 14 residues. From germline, CDR1 is GTSNPN and CDR2 SVGIG (reference sequence). Trimming removed 0 bases from V and 2 bases from J, with 9 bases in between. The CDR3 DNA is TGTGCCTGGAGTGTACTGGCGGCCACAGATACGCAGTATTTT. Translation gives CAWSVLAATDTQYF. The entire variable domain, with the rest obtained from reference TRBV30 and TRBJ2-3, is as follows: SQTIHQWPATLVQPVGSPLSLECTVEGTSNPNLYWYRQAAGRGLQLLFYSVGIGQISSEVPQNLSASRPQDRQFILSSKKLLLSDSGFYLCAWSVLAATDTQYFGPGTRLTVL.

The genes are TRBV9 and TRBJ2-3; tentatively, D is TRBD1 (6 bases). The germline CDR1 and CDR2 sequences are SGDLS and YYNGEE. The CDR3 has 16 residues. V shed 0 bases and J shed 2 bases, with 13 bases lying between them. The CDR3 here is CASSVDPDSPTDTQYF. CDR3 nucleotide sequence: TGTGCCAGCAGCGTAGATCCGGACAGCCCCACAGATACGCAGTATTTT. The complete variable domain, with remaining parts taken from reference TRBV9 and TRBJ2-3, reads DSGVTQTPKHLITATGQRVTLRCSPRSGDLSVYWYQQSLDQGLQFLIQYYNGEERAKGNILERFSAQQFPDLHSELNLSSLELGDSALYFCASSVDPDSPTDTQYFGPGTRLTVL.

The rearrangement uses TRBV11-2 and TRBJ2-7; 11 bases are shared with TRBD1. Per germline, CDR1 SGHAT and CDR2 FQNNGV. The CDR3 is 14 residues long. The J segment lost 4 bases and the V segment lost 5 bases, leaving 4 bases of the junction unmatched. In DNA, the CDR3 is TGTGCCAGCAGCCCGGGGACAGGGGGATACGAGCAGTACTTC. Its translation is CASSPGTGGYEQYF.

The gene calls are TRBV7-6 and TRBJ1-3; D remains unclear. Trimming removed 4 bases at V and 3 bases at J, with 7 bases between. The CDR3 is 13 residues long. Germline CDR1 and CDR2: SGHVS and FNYEAQ. In DNA, the CDR3 is TGTGCCAGCAGCTACAGTCTTGGAAACACCATATATTTT. The encoded protein is CASSYSLGNTIYF.

This chain joins TRBV6-5 and TRBJ2-1, with D unclear. V dropped 7 bases and J dropped 6 bases, with 13 bases sitting between them. The CDR3 runs 13 residues. From germline, CDR1 is MNHEY and CDR2 SVGAGI. CDR3 coding DNA: TGTGCCAGCACATCTATTAACTTCAATGAGCAGTTCTTC. It specifies CASTSINFNEQFF.